This T cell receptor beta chain derives from a study of cytomegalovirus exposure and HLA in healthy donors (dated by TCRdb to 2015 to 2018). Some background on the complete study: According to an earlier analysis of several hundred of the donors, some 180 million T cells yielded 117 million unique TCR beta sequences and approximately 280 Gb of sequence data. Rather than drawing on any new phenotypic data, the later analysis identified candidate immune exposures from TCR beta sequences and the way those sequences occurred across donors. Because of strong linkage in the cohort, 5 or 6 DR-DQ haplotypes were treated as single units for association and clustering. All discovery cohort repertoires had been generated using a single sequencing platform. The genetic ancestry cluster associated with self-reported Caucasian donors included roughly 84% of the roughly 390 genotyped donors. Class I and class II HLA loci were covered by the typing at four-digit resolution. Approximately 300 gigabases of sequencing data and approximately 84 million unique TCR sequences were included in an early release covering several hundred HLA-typed donors. Among under 450 genotyped donors of the cohort, an average of around 240,000 unique TCR beta nucleotide sequences were sequenced per donor, roughly 20% of them non-productive. The study used immunosequencing to profile the T cell repertoires of more than 650 subjects and linked those repertoires to cytomegalovirus serostatus. Genome-wide SNP genotypes for about 55% of the roughly 670 donors were used in a later genetic analysis, which treated that subset as a discovery cohort. Donor age, sex, ethnicity and CMV serostatus were compiled together with the repertoire data. The study was designed to test whether signatures of past pathogen exposure could be identified by cataloging public T cell receptors. In addition to the first cohort of 500 to 850 subjects, a separate validation cohort of over 90 different subjects was used. The number of donors typed differed by locus, with 629-630 for A, B, C, DRB1 and DQB1, roughly 550 for DQA1, over 600 for DPA1, and some 450 for DPB1. High-throughput TCR immunosequencing, statistical association of individual TCRs with disease status, and machine learning were combined to predict cytomegalovirus infection status. To decide whether each TCR beta V gene segment behaved as functional or pseudogenic, an earlier analysis of nearly 600 of the donors relied on high-throughput TCR beta sequencing. In a later analysis, previously published TCR beta repertoires from more than 500 donors were re-analyzed and high-resolution HLA genotyping was added so that TCR occurrence patterns could be studied.

CDR1 SGHRS and CDR2 YFSETQ were looked up in the germline V gene. For this chain, trimming is 4 bases at the V end and 10 bases at the J end, and the number of junction bases without a gene match is 9. From the cysteine up to the phenylalanine, the CDR3 has a length of 15 residues. Just CDR3 DNA is preserved here, 45 bases in frame from base 1. The cohort consisted of 650 to 850 healthy bone marrow donors. Cohort members were all nominally healthy when sampled, although unrecorded immune exposures were likely present. The donor was CMV seropositive and was included in the group of 250 to 300 seropositive cohort members. Every donor gave a peripheral blood sample, and the peripheral blood mononuclear cells from that sample were used for TCR beta sequencing. Genomic DNA extraction from the blood cell samples was performed with the Qiagen DNeasy Blood Extraction Kit. Concerning this clone itself: The target of this receptor is not known. Base-call qualities are not available, and no considerably larger clone is one nucleotide away.

Broader findings and caveats from the paper: A further reported finding was that TCR beta sequences accurately predicted the HLA-A and HLA-B alleles for most subjects in the first cohort. A later analysis associated 16,951 TCR beta sequences with specific HLA alleles at a false discovery rate of 0.05. The 87-base-pair reads could not distinguish some IMGT-functional V segments, including TRBV6-2 and TRBV6-3, so those segments were excluded. For the cohort, immune exposure information was limited to CMV serostatus. Three of the identified cytomegalovirus-associated TCR beta chains were confirmed in vitro to be specific for cytomegalovirus antigens. Because some donors lacked HLA typing at each locus, the association tests relied only on the typed subset. Roughly uniform sequencing depth across donors was assumed in presence/absence analyses, although this assumption may not hold. In this cohort, only TCR beta chains were sequenced, and detectable features were limited by the absence of alpha or paired-chain data. In a later analysis, HLA-associated TCR beta chains showed more clonal expansion and lower generation probabilities than non-associated chains that were equally common. Most TCR sequences were observed very rarely across donors, whereas some public TCRs were present in many individuals. A cluster of highly shared sequence variants was judged likely to represent a technical artifact of the sequencing pipeline. A later analysis reported that several top co-occurrence clusters appeared linked to parvovirus B19, influenza, CMV and Epstein-Barr virus. Seventeen rarely observed V segments, including chromosome 9 orphons, were excluded from the earlier analysis of a few hundred of the donors because counts were too low. According to a later genetic analysis, donors in an Asian-associated ancestry cluster had fewer N-insertions in productive TCRs than the approximately 650-donor mean. A total of 150 to 200 TCR beta chains were listed by the study as associated with cytomegalovirus. In a later genetic analysis, a missense DCLRE1C variant was associated with V-gene and J-gene trimming of TCR beta chains, and the association was replicated in an independent cohort. According to the authors, the approach could potentially be generalized to other disease states and immunological phenotypes. Correlated functional status among segregating V segments might reflect linkage disequilibrium, but an unknown experimental factor could not be ruled out. In an earlier analysis of about 540 of the donors, most TCR beta V segments were observed in productive rearrangements about 87% or about 30% of the time, broadly matching IMGT annotations. In a later analysis, the rate of TCR association differed among HLA loci, with DRB1 alleles having the most associated TCRs and HLA-C alleles having the fewest. The classifier was reported to diagnose cytomegalovirus status with high specificity and sensitivity in both the original cohort and the validation cohort. Strong co-occurrence of HLA alleles, especially DR and DQ, made assigning TCR associations to individual alleles difficult. A later analysis found that most CMV-associated TCR beta chains appeared HLA-restricted, with HLA associations seemingly driven largely by CMV exposure.

Library preparation used the immunoSEQ multiplex PCR assay. For the multiplex PCR, a mixture combining 60 forward primers for TCR Vbeta segments and 13 reverse primers for TCR Jbeta segments was used. Amplification of the CDR3 region of rearranged TCR beta genes was performed with a multiplex PCR assay on genomic DNA. The Illumina HiSeq System was used to sequence the amplified TCR beta libraries as 87-base-pair reads. In the paper's pipeline: A later analysis tallied roughly 76 million unique TCR beta chains across the 666 repertoires, and about 10 million of those chains were shared by two or more donors. Raw reads were error-corrected and collapsed into unique sequences by a nearest-neighbor algorithm in which closely related sequences were merged to remove PCR and sequencing errors. CDR3 sequences were aligned to IMGT reference sequences to assign V, D and J gene segments. For a sequence to be retained, at least a six-nucleotide match to both a V gene segment and a J gene segment was required. A rearrangement was called productive if the CDR3 had no stop codons and remained in frame with V and J, and every other rearrangement was called non-productive. CDR3 was defined by IMGT convention, running from the second conserved V-encoded cysteine to the conserved J-encoded phenylalanine. The earlier analysis of about 640 of the donors excluded any sequence lacking an unambiguous match to a single V gene segment. An earlier analysis of approximately 590 of the donors called V segments functional above 56.7% productive rearrangements and segregating when the between-donor standard deviation exceeded 5%. A statistical classification framework was developed to diagnose cytomegalovirus status using the catalog of TCR beta chain sequences. V and J gene assignment, in a later analysis, came from comparing TCR nucleotide sequences with IMGT/GENE-DB human TR gene sequences. A later analysis assigned CDR3 sequences and most-parsimonious VDJ recombination scenarios with the TCRdist pipeline. In a later analysis, each TCR beta chain was defined by its CDR3 amino acid sequence together with its V-gene family, and reads without a unique V-gene family were excluded. A later analysis removed nearly 600 highly shared, low-generation-probability nucleotide sequences to deal with suspected cross-contamination and a sequencing artifact. For each public chain, a later analysis derived a clonal expansion index from normalized ranks of inferred template counts within each repertoire. In a later analysis, generation probabilities were computed with a VDJ recombination model fitted to out-of-frame rearrangements, and the resulting probabilities were checked against IGoR. In a later analysis, hypergeometric tests were used to score TCR-TCR, TCR-HLA and TCR-CMV co-occurrence, with a repertoire-size bias correction applied to TCR pairs. In a later analysis, false discovery rates were estimated by permuting HLA or CMV assignments 20 times. A later analysis grouped co-occurring TCRs with DBSCAN, adding TCRdist sequence similarity when clustering within HLA-allele-positive subsets. For co-occurrence clustering, repertoires with fewer than 30,000 or more than 120,000 public chains were excluded, along with five repertoires with anomalous nucleotide sharing. TCRdb holds this immuneACCESS table with in-frame rearrangements only. Some clones are missing; in checked studies, unresolved V genes explain under half, and the rest has no known cause. The V and J calls and clone size are taken from that table; D and trimming were inferred from the DNA. The table for this sample lists 76,000 or so clones; approximately 81% of them were counted only once. The ten most abundant clones make up 8% to 10% of the sample.

Material for sequencing was PBMCs. The receptor comes from a woman aged 40 to 55 in good health and CMV-seropositive. The sequence is built from TRBV5-1 and TRBJ2-1, and 12 junctional nucleotides match TRBD1. The sequence in DNA is TGCGCCAGCAGCGGGACAGGGGGCCCCTTCGGAGAGCAGTTCTTC. This codes for CASSGTGGPFGEQFF.